This T cell receptor beta chain is drawn from a study of blood T cell repertoires in COVID-19. Background on the study: Both acute and convalescent COVID-19 samples were obtained from the United States, Italy and Spain. The analysed material was cDNA or gDNA that came from T cells, B-cell-depleted T cells, or PBMCs.

Germline V gene sequence: CDR1 MDHEN, CDR2 SYDVKM. The CDR3 contains 14 residues. Deletions cut 1 base from V and 8 bases from J, with 12 bases between. Some clones are missing from TCRdb's copy, which holds only in-frame ones; the method was immunoSEQ multiplex PCR. The sample lists roughly 180,000 clones, over 70% seen once, with about 7% in the top ten. While infection was still active, Seattle patients were enrolled and then followed longitudinally. Sequencing was carried out using peripheral blood. This chain joins TRBV28 and TRBJ2-1, with a possible D match to TRBD2 (5 bases). The receptor comes from a woman aged 40 to 50 with COVID-19, enrolled during active disease. In nucleotides, the CDR3 is TGTGCCAGCAGTTTATTAGGCGGGTACGATGAGCAGTTCTTC. Protein sequence: CASSLLGGYDEQFF.